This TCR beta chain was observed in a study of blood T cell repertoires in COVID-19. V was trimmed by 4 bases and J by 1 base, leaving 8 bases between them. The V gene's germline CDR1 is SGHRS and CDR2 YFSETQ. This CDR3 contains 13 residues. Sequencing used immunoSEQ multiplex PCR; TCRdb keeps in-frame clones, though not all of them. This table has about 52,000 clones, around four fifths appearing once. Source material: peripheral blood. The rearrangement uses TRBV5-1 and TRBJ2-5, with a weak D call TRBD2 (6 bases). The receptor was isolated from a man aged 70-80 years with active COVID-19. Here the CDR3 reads CASSRDFQETQYF. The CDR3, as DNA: TGCGCCAGCAGCCGGGACTTCCAAGAGACCCAGTACTTC.